This T cell receptor (beta chain) was captured in a study of radiation and T cells in renal cell carcinoma. The time point: blood 2 weeks post-SBRT. Sample treatment: 15 Gy SBRT to primary tumor, nephrectomy 4 weeks later. The germline gives CDR1 MDHEN, CDR2 SYDVKM. V was pared by 3 bases and J by 3 bases, with 15 bases between. The CDR3 length is 15 residues. Here immunoSEQ multiplex PCR was the method, and the copy in TCRdb shows in-frame clones only, minus some. The sample has 100,000 to 150,000 clones, roughly four fifths seen once. The sequences come from blood, collected from a patient whose treatment included radiotherapy and nephrectomy. The chain has TRBV28 and TRBJ2-7; D possibly matches TRBD1 or TRBD2 (6 bases each). The TCR was taken from a man aged 50 or older with renal cell carcinoma. The DNA of the CDR3 is TGTGCCAGCAGTTTGGGGGCGGGGCTGAACTACGAGCAGTACTTC. Amino acids: CASSLGAGLNYEQYF.